The clone carrying this TCR beta chain was detected only once. The V gene's germline CDR1 is SGHKS and CDR2 YYEKEE (reference sequence). This CDR3 has 18 amino acids. With 4 bases removed from V and 1 base from J, the gap between germline ends came to 21 bases. These data belong to a study of CD4 T cells in relation to SARS-CoV-2 and coronaviruses. The data were produced by immunoSEQ multiplex PCR, yet TCRdb's version contains in-frame clones alone and is incomplete. The sample has 9,000 to 13,000 clones, about nine tenths seen once; the top ten hold 2.2%. The specimen was naive CD4+ T cells from PBMCs. The subset denotes: naive CD4+ T cells isolated by negative enrichment. The sequence was obtained from an adult with COVID-19. V usage is TRBV5-5 and J usage is TRBJ1-3; tentative D call: TRBD1 (6 bases). The DNA of the CDR3 is TGTGCCAGCAGCGTCTGGTTTCTAGGACAGTCTTCTGGAAACACCATATATTTT. Translated, it gives CASSVWFLGQSSGNTIYF.